This T cell receptor beta chain was recorded in a study of blood T cell repertoires in COVID-19 (dated by TCRdb to the early 2020s). In the study overall: Samples from collaborators originated in the United States, Italy and Spain and spanned both the acute and convalescent phases of COVID-19. The material from the prospective study consisted of cDNA or gDNA derived from T cells, B-cell-depleted T cells, or PBMCs. Deeply sampled blood TCRbeta repertoires from subjects exposed to, actively infected with, or recovered from COVID-19 were included in the dataset. The repertoires were released in a freely available public database meant as a resource for research on the immune response to SARS-CoV-2. The samples were drawn from two sources: the first 160 participants of the ongoing ImmuneRACE study, and over 1,000 subjects contributed by 6 global collaborators. Nearly every sample came with metadata listing a de-identified subject ID, COVID-19 status, age in years and sex. Where available, HLA class I and class II types were obtained from metadata supplied by the sample provider rather than from assay-based typing. What the study reported, not specific to this receptor: Clinical and demographic metadata were provided uncurated, with the amount varying by source and participant.

Another Seattle source contributed samples from volunteer blood donors who had recovered from COVID-19. Whole blood was collected in K2EDTA tubes by collaborating institutions according to the institutions' own protocols. For TCRbeta analysis, collaborators shipped samples as frozen whole blood, isolated PBMCs, or DNA extracted from either of those sample types. This clone was seen a handful of times. What antigen it recognizes has not been identified. Base-call qualities are not available, and no considerably larger clone is one nucleotide away. Trimming costs V 3 bases and J 1 base, and their ends lie 6 bases apart. The CDR3 holds 13 amino acids from the cysteine to the phenylalanine. Only CDR3 DNA remains: 39 bases, in frame from the first base. TCRbeta CDR3 regions were amplified from genomic DNA using the immunoSEQ Assay, a bias-controlled multiplex PCR. The paper's processing steps were these. Within the assay, amplification of reference gene primers was used to estimate how many nucleated cells each sample contained. Sequence reads were collapsed and filtered to measure the absolute abundance of every unique TCRbeta CDR3 rearrangement. For each sample, productive Simpson clonality was calculated by taking the square root of Simpson's diversity index across productive rearrangements. TCRdb mirrors the immuneACCESS table, restricted to in-frame sequences. Some clones are absent from its copies; in checked studies, under half trace to an unresolved V gene, and the reason for the others is unknown. D and trimming were read from the DNA, whereas the V and J calls and clone size are those reported in that table. The sample table contains about 250,000 clones; only one count was recorded for about 88% of them. The top ten constitute roughly 4.5% of the sample.

This TCR was recovered from a middle-aged woman who had recovered from COVID-19. The specimen sequenced was peripheral blood. The rearrangement joined TRBV12-3 or TRBV12-4 to TRBJ1-1, with an unclear D gene assignment. The CDR3 in this case is CASSFGPNTEAFF. The DNA is as follows: TGTGCCAGCAGTTTCGGTCCGAACACTGAAGCTTTCTTT.